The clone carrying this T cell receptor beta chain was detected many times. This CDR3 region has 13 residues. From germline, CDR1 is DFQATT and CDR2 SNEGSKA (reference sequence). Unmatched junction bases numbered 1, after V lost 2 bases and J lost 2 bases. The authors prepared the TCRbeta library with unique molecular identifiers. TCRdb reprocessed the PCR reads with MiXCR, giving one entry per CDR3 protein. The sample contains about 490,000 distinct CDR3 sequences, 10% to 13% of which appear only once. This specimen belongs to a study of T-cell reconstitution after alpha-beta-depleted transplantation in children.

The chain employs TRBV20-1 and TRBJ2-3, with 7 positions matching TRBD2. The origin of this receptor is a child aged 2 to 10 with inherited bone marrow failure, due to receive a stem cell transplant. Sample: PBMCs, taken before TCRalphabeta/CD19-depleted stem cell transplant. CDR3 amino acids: CSARLAATDTQYF. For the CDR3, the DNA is TGCAGTGCTAGACTAGCGGCCACAGATACGCAGTATTTT.